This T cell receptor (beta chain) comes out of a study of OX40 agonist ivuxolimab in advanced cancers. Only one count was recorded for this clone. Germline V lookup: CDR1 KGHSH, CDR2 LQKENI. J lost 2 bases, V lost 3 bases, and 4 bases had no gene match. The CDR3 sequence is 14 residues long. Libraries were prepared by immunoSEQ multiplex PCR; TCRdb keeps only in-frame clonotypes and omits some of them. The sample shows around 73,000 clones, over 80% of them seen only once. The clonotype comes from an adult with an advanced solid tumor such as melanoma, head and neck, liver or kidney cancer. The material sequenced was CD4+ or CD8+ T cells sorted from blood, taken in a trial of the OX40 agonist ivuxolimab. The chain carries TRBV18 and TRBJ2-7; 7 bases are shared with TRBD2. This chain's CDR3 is CASSPLAEPYEQYF. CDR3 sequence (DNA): TGTGCCAGCTCACCCCTAGCGGAGCCCTACGAGCAGTACTTC.